This T cell receptor beta chain emerged from a study of blood T cell repertoires in COVID-19 (dated by TCRdb to about 2020). In the study overall: The collaborator samples originated in the United States, Italy and Spain and spanned the acute and convalescent phases of COVID-19. The material from the prospective study consisted of cDNA or gDNA derived from T cells, B-cell-depleted T cells, or PBMCs. The samples were drawn from two sources: the first 160 participants of the ongoing ImmuneRACE study, and 1,254 subjects contributed by 6 global collaborators. A freely available public database, intended as a resource for researchers studying the immune response to SARS-CoV-2, is where the repertoires were released. Subjects who had been exposed to COVID-19, were actively infected with it, or had recovered from it provided the deeply sampled blood TCRbeta repertoires that made up the dataset. Where HLA class I and class II types were available, the types were taken from metadata supplied by the sample provider, not from assay-based typing. A de-identified subject ID, COVID-19 status, age in years and sex were almost always included in the sample metadata. Paper-wide results and their limitations: How much clinical and demographic metadata was included differed by source and by participant, and the metadata was provided uncurated.

The immunoSEQ Assay, a bias-controlled multiplex PCR, was used to amplify TCRbeta CDR3 regions from genomic DNA. Regarding the original processing steps: Nucleated cell counts per sample were estimated from amplification of reference gene primers within the assay. To quantify the absolute abundance of each unique TCRbeta CDR3 rearrangement, sequence reads were collapsed and filtered. For each sample, productive Simpson clonality was calculated by taking the square root of Simpson's diversity index across productive rearrangements. Held by TCRdb, this immuneACCESS table contains in-frame sequences only and omits some clones. Under half of the omission traces to an unresolved V gene where checked; the cause of the rest is unknown. Clonal size and the V and J genes are those of that table, whereas D and trimming came from the DNA. In this sample the table shows approximately 400,000 clones, 70% to 90% of which occur a single time. The ten largest clonotypes hold 10% to 15% of the sample.

One collaborating source in Seattle enrolled patients during active infection and followed them longitudinally through the course of disease. Collaborating institutions collected whole blood in K2EDTA tubes following their own protocols. For TCRbeta analysis, collaborators shipped samples as frozen whole blood, isolated PBMCs, or DNA extracted from either of those sample types. Comment on this clone: Its specific antigen is unknown. The sample holds no much larger clone one base away, and base qualities are not on file.

The germline V gene (reference sequence) sets CDR1 to GTSNPN and CDR2 to SVGIG. Trimming at the junction amounts to 7 bases on V and 0 bases on J, and the germline ends lie 12 bases apart. The CDR3 measures 13 amino acids from cysteine to phenylalanine. Of the read, only the CDR3 DNA is kept; its 39 bases are in frame from base 1. The TCR sequence derives from a woman aged 50 to 65 with COVID-19, enrolled during active disease. The rearranged chain carries TRBV30 and TRBJ1-2; the D region possibly corresponds to TRBD1 (5 bases align). Sequences were obtained from peripheral blood. The nucleotide sequence is TGTGCCTCCCGACAGACCCCTAACTATGGCTACACCTTC. It translates to CASRQTPNYGYTF. The CDR3, completed at both ends by the reference TRBV30 and TRBJ1-2 genes, gives the full variable domain SQTIHQWPATLVQPVGSPLSLECTVEGTSNPNLYWYRQAAGRGLQLLFYSVGIGQISSEVPQNLSASRPQDRQFILSSKKLLLSDSGFYLCASRQTPNYGYTFGSGTRLTVV.